This paragraph reports one TCR beta chain. Its antigen is not yet known. Base qualities are not at hand, and no much larger clone is one base apart. Genomic DNA was extracted from sorted cells for sequencing of the TCRbeta CDR3 region. TCRbeta CDR3 regions were sequenced using the immunoSEQ Assay. Not all clones reach the TCRdb copy of this immuneACCESS table, which keeps in-frame sequences only. Checked studies attribute under half of the gap to unresolved V genes and leave the rest unexplained. The sample includes about 52,000 clones, with approximately 80% observed a single time. Together, the top ten hold roughly an eighth of the sample. These data are taken from a study of OX40 agonist ivuxolimab in advanced cancers. About the investigation overall: Ivuxolimab was a fully human IgG2 agonistic monoclonal antibody targeting the costimulatory receptor OX40 (CD134). Of the approximately 50 dose-escalation patients, hepatocellular carcinoma was present in approximately 20, melanoma in approximately 15, renal cell carcinoma in 9 and head and neck cancer in 9. Intravenous ivuxolimab was administered to patients every 2 weeks at six dose levels: 0.01, 0.1, 0.3, 1.5, 3 and 10 mg/kg. Peripheral TCRbeta sequencing aimed to test whether ivuxolimab altered TCR sequence diversity and caused clonal T-cell expansion. Patients were allowed to have had prior anti-PD-1, anti-PD-L1 or anti-CTLA-4 therapy, and less than 45% of the dose-escalation patients had previously received checkpoint inhibitors. The paper reports the monotherapy dose-escalation portion (N of about 47 patients) of the phase I ivuxolimab trial. In the dose-escalation cohort, around four fifths of patients were male, and the mean age was approximately 60 years with a range of about 20 to 80. Partial responses occurred in three dose-escalation patients, of whom one had hepatocellular carcinoma and two had cutaneous melanoma. What the research found in general, with its limitations: At doses of 0.1 to 3.0 mg/kg, clonal expansion of both CD4+ and CD8+ T cells in blood was seen between baseline and week 6. Low levels of normalized T-cell clonal expansion were also seen in some patients who did not respond. Partial responders in the 0.1-3.0 mg/kg groups had among the lowest normalized peripheral clonal expansion, especially among CD8+ T cells. After ivuxolimab, expanded clones were on average more numerous among CD8+ T cells than among CD4+ T cells. The antigen specificity of the clonally expanded peripheral T cells was not determined.

The trial excluded patients who had a history of autoimmune disease or who were on systemic immunosuppression. In every dose cohort, peripheral blood was drawn for TCR sequencing at baseline, cycle 4 day 1, and cycle 7 day 1. The samples were taken from a phase I, first-in-human, multicenter, open-label dose-escalation trial of ivuxolimab. The trial enrolled adults with locally advanced or metastatic head and neck squamous cell, hepatocellular, melanoma or renal cell carcinoma. Before TCR sequencing, CD4+ T cells and CD8+ T cells were sorted from peripheral blood as separate populations. CDR1 and CDR2 were assigned from the germline V gene as SGHTA and FQGNSA. Trimming removed 2 bases from V and 2 bases from J, leaving 12 bases between the germline ends. Taken from cysteine to phenylalanine, the CDR3 has 15 residues. CDR3 DNA only is kept here, 45 bases in frame from base 1.

The sequence was obtained from an adult with an advanced solid tumor such as melanoma, head and neck, liver or kidney cancer. The rearranged segments are TRBV7-2 and TRBJ2-5, with the D call perhaps TRBD1 or TRBD2, each one matching 5 bases. Sequenced material: CD4+ or CD8+ T cells sorted from blood, taken in a trial of the OX40 agonist ivuxolimab. The nucleotides are TGTGCCAGCAGCTTAAGTCTGGGGGAACAAGAGACCCAGTACTTC. This translates into CASSLSLGEQETQYF. Extended through the reference TRBV7-2 and TRBJ2-5 proteins, this CDR3 yields the full variable domain: GAGVSQSPSNKVTEKGKDVELRCDPISGHTALYWYRQSLGQGLEFLIYFQGNSAPDKSGLPSDRFSAERTGGSVSTLTIQRTQQEDSAVYLCASSLSLGEQETQYFGPGTRLLVL.